This TCR beta chain was identified in a study of blood T cell repertoires in COVID-19 (dated by TCRdb to 2020 to 2022). Broadly, across the study: Samples covering the acute and convalescent phases of COVID-19 were provided by collaborators in the United States, Italy and Spain. The material from the prospective study consisted of cDNA or gDNA derived from T cells, B-cell-depleted T cells, or PBMCs. The dataset comprised deeply sampled blood TCRbeta repertoires from subjects exposed to, actively infected with, or recovered from COVID-19. The repertoires were released in a freely available public database meant as a resource for research on the immune response to SARS-CoV-2. Samples came from the ongoing ImmuneRACE study (first 160 participants) plus 1,254 subjects from 6 global collaborators. The sample metadata nearly always contained a de-identified subject ID, COVID-19 status, age in years and sex. Where available, HLA class I and class II types were taken from metadata supplied by the sample provider and were not determined by assay-based typing.

From cysteine to phenylalanine, the CDR3 is 16 amino acids long. Only the CDR3 DNA stays, 48 bases, in frame from base 1. V is reduced by 5 bases and J by 0 bases, leaving a spacing of 14 bases between them. As encoded in the germline V gene, CDR1 is SQVTM while CDR2 is ANQGSEA. Comments on this clone: Its antigen is unknown. Per-nucleotide qualities are absent, and no much larger clonotype sits a single base away.

A second Seattle source provided samples from volunteer blood donors who had recovered from COVID-19. Whole blood was collected in K2EDTA tubes by collaborating institutions according to the institutions' own protocols. For TCRbeta analysis, collaborator samples were shipped as frozen whole blood, as isolated PBMCs, or as DNA extracted from either sample type. Beyond this particular receptor, the publication reports: Clinical and demographic metadata were provided uncurated, with the amount varying by source and participant.

The immunoSEQ Assay, a bias-controlled multiplex PCR, was used to amplify TCRbeta CDR3 regions from genomic DNA. On the study's bioinformatics: Within the assay, amplification of reference gene primers was used to estimate how many nucleated cells each sample contained. To quantify the absolute abundance of each unique TCRbeta CDR3 rearrangement, sequence reads were collapsed and filtered. Productive Simpson clonality was computed per sample as the square root of Simpson's diversity index over productive rearrangements. The source is immuneACCESS, and TCRdb retained only in-frame sequences with V and J called. Part of the clones is not carried over; for the studies checked, unresolved V genes explain less than half of this, and the remainder is unexplained. V and J calls and clone size come straight from that table; D and trimming were deduced from the DNA. The sample table contains approximately 200,000 clones; only one count was recorded for roughly 84% of them. Together, the top ten hold around 3% of the sample.

Material for sequencing was peripheral blood. The chain joins TRBV29-1 to TRBJ2-6; a tentative D match to TRBD1 spans 6 bases. The receptor was derived from a man aged 50 or older who had recovered from COVID-19. CDR3 sequence: CSVTRQESSGANVLTF. The nucleotide sequence reads TGCAGCGTTACCCGACAGGAATCCTCTGGGGCCAACGTCCTGACTTTC. The full variable domain, completed from the reference TRBV29-1 and TRBJ2-6 proteins outside the CDR3, reads SAVISQKPSRDICQRGTSLTIQCQVDSQVTMMFWYRQQPGQSLTLIATANQGSEATYESGFVIDKFPISRPNLTFSTLTVSNMSPEDSSIYLCSVTRQESSGANVLTFGAGSRLTVL.